These 21 T cell receptor beta chains share one sample of origin, sequenced in a study of cytomegalovirus exposure and HLA in healthy donors. 60 Vbeta and 13 Jbeta primers were used in PCR. Assay used: immunoSEQ multiplex PCR; TCRdb lists only in-frame clones, some missing. The data show 150,000 to 200,000 clones, with around 80% seen just once and roughly 1.6% held by the top ten. Material for sequencing was PBMCs. The receptor set was obtained from a woman aged 18-30 years in good health and CMV-seronegative.

The gene calls are TRBV27 and TRBJ2-1; a possible D gene is TRBD2 (6 bases). V dropped 3 bases and J dropped 6 bases, with 15 bases sitting between them. Germline-derived CDR1 and CDR2 are MNHEY and SMNVEV (reference sequence). This CDR3 is 15 amino acids long. This chain's CDR3 is CASSFRRRGFNEQFF. DNA of the CDR3: TGTGCCAGCAGTTTTAGACGGCGGGGCTTCAATGAGCAGTTCTTC.

This clone was recorded at least ten times. The chain is built from TRBV4-3 and TRBJ1-1; D remains ambiguous. This CDR3 comprises 14 residues. Looked up from germline, CDR1 is LGHNA and CDR2 is YSLEER. V dropped 0 bases and J dropped 4 bases, with 9 bases sitting between them. CDR3 sequence: CASSQEDGSTEAFF. The CDR3 region has the DNA TGCGCCAGCAGCCAAGAGGACGGGAGCACTGAAGCTTTCTTT.

This chain connects TRBV9 to TRBJ2-2; TRBD2 agrees at 11 bases. Trimming at V came to 0 bases and at J to 2 bases, leaving 6 bases not matched to a gene. The CDR3 extends over 18 amino acids. Germline values: CDR1 SGDLS, CDR2 YYNGEE. In DNA form, the CDR3 reads TGTGCCAGCAGCGTAGCAACTAGCGGGAGAGGAAACACCGGGGAGCTGTTTTTT. Its protein product is CASSVATSGRGNTGELFF.

The genes are TRBV19 and TRBJ2-2, with 7 bases fitting TRBD2. Germline CDR1 LNHDA, CDR2 SQIVND (reference sequence). The length of the CDR3 is 15 residues. V trimming: 6 bases; J trimming: 5 bases; junction bases outside the gene matches: 9. The DNA for the CDR3 is TGTGCCAGTAGCGCGGGAGAGGAGCGTACCGGGGAGCTGTTTTTT. Translation: CASSAGEERTGELFF.

The V call is TRBV18, the J call TRBJ2-2, with 10 bases fitting TRBD1. Germline-derived CDR1 and CDR2 are KGHSH and LQKENI. The V segment lost 8 bases and the J segment 1 base; nucleotides outside the gene matches: 7. The CDR3 consists of 16 residues. The CDR3 bases are TGTGCCAGCGGCAAAGGGACAGGGGTGAACACCGGGGAGCTGTTTTTT. This codes for CASGKGTGVNTGELFF.

The gene calls are TRBV5-1 and TRBJ2-5, with a weak D call TRBD2 (6 bases). The CDR3 loop spans 14 amino acids. Germline CDR1 SGHRS, CDR2 YFSETQ. V lost 5 bases to trimming and J lost 0 bases, with 11 bases between them. In DNA, the CDR3 is TGCGCCAGCAGGACCGGGAGCTACCAAGAGACCCAGTACTTC. This translates into CASRTGSYQETQYF.

The chain joins TRBV14 to TRBJ2-3; D not resolved. The CDR3 has 17 residues. V was trimmed by 3 bases and J by 0 bases, leaving 16 bases between them. Germline V gene lookup returns CDR1 SGHDN and CDR2 FVKESK. CDR3 amino acids: CASSHLTPMTSTDTQYF. In DNA form, the CDR3 reads TGTGCCAGCAGCCACCTGACTCCTATGACTAGCACAGATACGCAGTATTTT. The full variable domain, completed using reference TRBV14 and TRBJ2-3, is EAGVTQFPSHSVIEKGQTVTLRCDPISGHDNLYWYRRVMGKEIKFLLHFVKESKQDESGMPNNRFLAERTGGTYSTLKVQPAELEDSGVYFCASSHLTPMTSTDTQYFGPGTRLTVL.

This chain connects TRBV21-1 to TRBJ2-3; no DNA check was done on the table's D call, TRBD2. TRBV21-1 is marked as a pseudogene. The CDR3 spans 20 residues. CDR3 nucleotides: TGTGCCAGCAGCAAAGTTCCTTACGGGAGGGGGACTAGTACCACAGATACGCAGTATTTT. As protein: CASSKVPYGRGTSTTDTQYF.

V is TRBV18 and J is TRBJ1-1; D possibly corresponds to TRBD1 (5 bases). The V end lost 0 bases, the J end lost 3 bases, and 8 bases lay between the germline ends. The CDR3 has 14 residues. Germline CDR1 KGHSH, CDR2 LQKENI. CDR3 in DNA: TGTGCCAGCTCACCACCGTCGGGGGACACTGAAGCTTTCTTT. It translates to CASSPPSGDTEAFF. Supplemented by reference TRBV18 and TRBJ1-1, the full variable domain reads NAGVMQNPRHLVRRRGQEARLRCSPMKGHSHVYWYRQLPEEGLKFMVYLQKENIIDESGMPKERFSAEFPKEGPSILRIQQVVRGDSAAYFCASSPPSGDTEAFFGQGTRLTVV.

This chain joins TRBV18 and TRBJ2-7; 12 bases line up with TRBD2. V lost 2 bases to trimming and J lost 5 bases; unmatched junction nucleotides: 1. Germline V gives CDR1 KGHSH, CDR2 LQKENI. The CDR3 sequence is 14 residues long. The CDR3 here is CASSPGLAGHEQYF. Written as DNA, the CDR3 is TGTGCCAGCTCACCAGGACTAGCGGGACACGAGCAGTACTTC.

The rearrangement uses TRBV19 and TRBJ2-7, with 7 bases fitting TRBD1. Germline V gene sequence: CDR1 LNHDA, CDR2 SQIVND (reference sequence). The J segment lost 0 bases and the V segment lost 5 bases, leaving 10 bases of the junction unmatched. The CDR3 runs to 16 residues. The CDR3 sequence is CASSLRDSSFSYEQYF. The CDR3 DNA reads as TGTGCCAGTAGTCTCCGGGACAGCTCCTTCTCCTACGAGCAGTACTTC. Combining the CDR3 with reference TRBV19 and TRBJ2-7 gives the whole variable domain DGGITQSPKYLFRKEGQNVTLSCEQNLNHDAMYWYRQDPGQGLRLIYYSQIVNDFQKGDIAEGYSVSREKKESFPLTVTSAQKNPTAFYLCASSLRDSSFSYEQYFGPGTRLTVT.

A word on this clone: Distinct nucleotide sequences in the sample also encode this CDR3. The chain employs TRBV6-5 and TRBJ2-7; maybe TRBD1 (5 bases). The V end lost 2 bases, the J end lost 4 bases, and 9 bases lay between the germline ends. CDR3 length equals 13 residues. Germline V gene lookup returns CDR1 MNHEY and CDR2 SVGAGI. CDR3 DNA sequence: TGTGCCAGCAGTTACGGGGCTTCATACGAGCAGTACTTC. Encoded protein: CASSYGASYEQYF.

The rearrangement joins TRBV7-2 to TRBJ1-2; 10 bases align to TRBD1. Germline V gives CDR1 SGHTA, CDR2 FQGNSA. J gave up 3 bases and V 3 bases, and 10 bases lay outside the gene matches. The CDR3 covers 17 residues. CDR3 nucleotides: TGTGCCAGCAGCTTTGAGGGGACAGGGGCTGATGACTATGGCTACACCTTC. It codes for CASSFEGTGADDYGYTF.

The chain combines TRBV14 with TRBJ2-2, with 9 bases lining up with TRBD1. Germline-derived CDR1 and CDR2 are SGHDN and FVKESK. This CDR3 spans 18 amino acids. V shed 5 bases and J 6 bases; nucleotides not matched to a gene: 16. The CDR3 loop is CASSKTAPGQGGPGELFF. CDR3 coding DNA: TGTGCCAGCAGCAAAACAGCGCCGGGACAGGGAGGTCCCGGGGAGCTGTTTTTT.

The rearrangement links TRBV27 to TRBJ1-1, with TRBD1 matching over 8 bases. Unmatched junction bases numbered 12, after V lost 5 bases and J lost 7 bases. Germline CDR1 is MNHEY and CDR2 is SMNVEV (reference sequence). The CDR3 consists of 15 residues. CDR3: CASSPFGQGGGEAFF. The DNA for the CDR3 is TGTGCCAGCAGTCCCTTCGGACAGGGAGGTGGTGAAGCTTTCTTT.

V is TRBV5-8 and J is TRBJ1-2; D is unclear. The ends were cut back, 0 bases at V and 1 base at J, with 10 bases in the middle. Germline loops: CDR1 SGHTS, CDR2 YDEGEE. The length of the CDR3 is 15 residues. The DNA for the CDR3 is TGTGCCAGCAGCTTGGCAGGCAGCTTTAACTATGGCTACACCTTC. It translates to CASSLAGSFNYGYTF.

This clone was seen a single time. The chain recombines TRBV10-2 with TRBJ1-2; D remains unclear. Trimming cost V 2 bases and J 8 bases, with 9 bases left between them. Germline lookup yields CDR1 WSHSY and CDR2 SAAADI. This CDR3 has 12 amino acids. The CDR3 DNA sequence: TGCGCCAGCAGTGAGAACAGATGGGGCTACACCTTC. This encodes CASSENRWGYTF.

The V and J genes are TRBV12-5 and TRBJ1-1; D is perhaps TRBD1 (5 bases). The CDR3 is made up of 15 amino acids. V was trimmed by 5 bases and J by 4 bases, leaving 17 bases between them. CDR1 is LGHNT, CDR2 FRNRAP, per germline. CDR3 loop: CASGPRDSRTTEAFF. In nucleotides, the CDR3 is TGTGCTAGTGGTCCCCGGGACTCCCGGACCACTGAAGCTTTCTTT. Supplemented by reference TRBV12-5 and TRBJ1-1, the full variable domain reads DARVTQTPRHKVTEMGQEVTMRCQPILGHNTVFWYRQTMMQGLELLAYFRNRAPLDDSGMPKDRFSAEMPDATLATLKIQPSEPRDSAVYFCASGPRDSRTTEAFFGQGTRLTVV.

V usage is TRBV28 and J usage is TRBJ2-3; D possibly corresponds to TRBD2 (6 bases). The CDR3 consists of 14 residues. Germline V gene sequence: CDR1 MDHEN, CDR2 SYDVKM. Deletions cut 2 bases from V and 2 bases from J, with 8 bases between. The CDR3 coding sequence is TGTGCCAGCAGTTTAACGGGGGACACAGATACGCAGTATTTT. Amino acid sequence: CASSLTGDTDTQYF.

This chain connects TRBV6-1 to TRBJ2-5; 13 positions agree with TRBD2. J lost 9 bases, V lost 2 bases, and 12 bases had no gene match. CDR1 is MNHNS, CDR2 SASEGT, per germline. This CDR3 spans 17 amino acids. The CDR3 protein is CASSETPPLAGGRAQYF. In nucleotides, the CDR3 is TGTGCCAGCAGTGAAACCCCACCACTAGCGGGAGGGAGGGCCCAGTACTTC.

V usage is TRBV7-6 and J usage is TRBJ2-1, with a possible D match to TRBD2 (5 bases). CDR3 length: 11 residues. V dropped 4 bases and J dropped 7 bases, with 5 bases sitting between them. Looked up from germline, CDR1 is SGHVS and CDR2 is FNYEAQ. The CDR3 coding sequence is TGTGCCAGCAGCTCGGGGAATGAGCAGTTCTTC. This codes for CASSSGNEQFF.